One sample yielded the 8 T cell receptor beta chains listed below, sequenced in a study of blood T cell repertoires in COVID-19. The assay was immunoSEQ multiplex PCR, and TCRdb's table has in-frame clones only and misses some. The sample lists some 220,000 clones; around 81% were seen once. Sequenced material: peripheral blood. These receptors originate from a woman between 70 and 85 years old with acute or convalescent COVID-19.

This rearrangement joins TRBV7-3 to TRBJ2-5; 12 bases line up with TRBD2. After removal of 5 bases from V and 2 bases from J, the junction contained 6 bases not matched to a gene. This CDR3 contains 16 residues. CDR1 is SGHTA and CDR2 is FQGTGA in the germline V gene. The CDR3: CASSLSTSGGQETQYF. The CDR3 bases are TGTGCCAGCAGCCTATCGACTAGCGGGGGACAAGAGACCCAGTACTTC.

The genes are TRBV4-3 and TRBJ1-3; 9 bases line up with TRBD1. Germline V gives CDR1 LGHNA, CDR2 YSLEER. V gave up 1 base and J gave up 4 bases; unmatched junction bases: 8. The CDR3 is 17 residues long. As DNA, the CDR3 is TGCGCCAGCAGCCAAGCCCCGGGACAGGGAGTCGGAAACACCATATATTTT. Amino acids: CASSQAPGQGVGNTIYF.

The chain combines TRBV6-2 or TRBV6-3 with TRBJ1-5, with 7 bases lining up with TRBD1. Germline CDR1 MNHEY, CDR2 SVGEGT. V trimming: 7 bases; J trimming: 4 bases; junction bases outside the gene matches: 10. The CDR3 sequence is 15 residues long. CDR3 sequence: CASTPAGGVNQPQHF. In nucleotides, the CDR3 is TGTGCCAGCACCCCGGCAGGGGGAGTAAATCAGCCCCAGCATTTT.

This rearrangement joins TRBV11-2 to TRBJ2-5; D uncertain. The CDR3 is 15 amino acids. V was cut by 5 bases and J by 1 base, with 14 bases left in between. Per germline, CDR1 SGHAT and CDR2 FQNNGV. DNA of the CDR3: TGTGCCAGCAGCCGCAATCCCGACTTCCAAGAGACCCAGTACTTC. The encoded protein is CASSRNPDFQETQYF. The complete variable domain, with remaining parts taken from reference TRBV11-2 and TRBJ2-5, reads EAGVAQSPRYKIIEKRQSVAFWCNPISGHATLYWYQQILGQGPKLLIQFQNNGVVDDSQLPKDRFSAERLKGVDSTLKIQPAKLEDSAVYLCASSRNPDFQETQYFGPGTRLLVL.

V and J are TRBV18 and TRBJ2-7; D unclear. The germline V and J ends were trimmed by 1 base and 6 bases, with 10 bases remaining between them. CDR1 and CDR2 (germline): KGHSH, LQKENI. CDR3 length equals 13 residues. CDR3 region: CASSPLNGGEQYF. The CDR3 bases are TGTGCCAGCTCACCACTGAATGGCGGCGAGCAGTACTTC.

To note about this clone: The sample has other DNA sequences that encode this CDR3 too. The CDR3 loop is CASSLEGGDTQYF. In DNA form, the CDR3 reads TGCGCCAGCAGCTTGGAGGGAGGAGATACGCAGTATTTT. The chain carries TRBV5-1 and TRBJ2-3; maybe TRBD2 (6 bases). The length of the CDR3 is 13 residues. Germline CDR1 is SGHRS and CDR2 is YFSETQ. The V and J ends lost 0 bases and 5 bases respectively, with 7 bases between them.

This chain uses TRBV7-2 with TRBJ2-3; 12 nucleotides agree with TRBD2. V dropped 3 bases and J dropped 4; count of bases not matched to a gene: 2. The CDR3 is 15 residues long. CDR1 and CDR2 from the germline V gene are SGHTA and FQGNSA. For the CDR3, the DNA is TGTGCCAGCAGCTTTCTAGCGGGGGGGCCAGATACGCAGTATTTT. This sequence encodes CASSFLAGGPDTQYF.

J is TRBJ2-1 and V is TRBV5-1; the match to TRBD2 covers 8 bases. Trimming took 0 bases from V and 5 from J; bases not matched to a gene: 7. Germline V gene lookup returns CDR1 SGHRS and CDR2 YFSETQ. This CDR3 is built from 16 residues. The DNA of the CDR3 is TGCGCCAGCAGCTTGGTTGGCGGGGGGTTTAACAATGAGCAGTTCTTC. It translates to CASSLVGGGFNNEQFF.